This T cell receptor beta chain was recovered during a study of blood T cell repertoires in COVID-19. Study-level information: The origin of the acute and convalescent COVID-19 samples was the United States, Italy and Spain. PBMCs, B-cell-depleted T cells, or T cells were the source of the cDNA or gDNA that made up the material.

V lost 5 bases to trimming and J lost 3 bases, with 4 bases between them. Germline loops: CDR1 LNHDA, CDR2 SQIVND (reference sequence). This CDR3 has 11 residues. Original methodology: How many nucleated cells were present was estimated from reference gene primer amplification. Sequenced by immunoSEQ multiplex PCR; TCRdb stores in-frame clones only, minus some. V and J calls and clone size come straight from that table; D and trimming were deduced from the DNA. The repertoire has roughly 240,000 clones, 82% of them found once; the top ten carry 1.5% to 2%. This sequence was found in a woman older than 75 with acute or convalescent COVID-19. The chain recombines TRBV19 with TRBJ2-5, with D unclear. Material for sequencing was peripheral blood. This chain's CDR3 is CASSAKETQYF. In DNA form, the CDR3 reads TGTGCCAGTAGTGCGAAAGAGACCCAGTACTTC.